The 32 T cell receptor beta chains given below trace back to one sample, sequenced in a study of cytomegalovirus exposure and HLA in healthy donors. PCR amplification relied on 60 Vbeta primers (plus 13 Jbeta primers). Here immunoSEQ multiplex PCR was the method, and the copy in TCRdb shows in-frame clones only, minus some. Of approximately 170,000 clones listed, about 80% were seen once; the top ten hold around 1.5%. Sequences were obtained from PBMCs. These receptors were taken from a man aged 40-55 years in good health and CMV-seronegative.

The chain has TRBV10-2 and TRBJ2-1; 7 bases are a match to TRBD2. V lost 0 bases to trimming and J lost 5 bases; unmatched junction nucleotides: 10. The CDR3 has 17 residues. From germline, CDR1 is WSHSY and CDR2 SAAADI. The CDR3 region has the DNA TGCGCCAGCAGTGAGTCGGTTGGGGGGAGGGCAGACAATGAGCAGTTCTTC. Its translation is CASSESVGGRADNEQFF.

The chain uses TRBV25-1 and TRBJ2-2; D gene unclear. The CDR3 runs 16 residues. CDR1 is MGHDK, CDR2 SYGVNS, per germline. Trimming cost V 6 bases and J 2 bases, with 16 bases left between them. CDR3: CASRKDQRKNTGELFF. For the CDR3, the DNA is TGTGCCAGCAGGAAAGACCAGCGCAAAAACACCGGGGAGCTGTTTTTT. The full variable domain, completed using reference TRBV25-1 and TRBJ2-2, is EADIYQTPRYLVIGTGKKITLECSQTMGHDKMYWYQQDPGMELHLIHYSYGVNSTEKGDLSSESTVSRIRTEHFPLTLESARPSHTSQYLCASRKDQRKNTGELFFGEGSRLTVL.

This clone has just a few counts. This chain uses TRBV29-1 with TRBJ2-1; 8 bases are shared with TRBD2. From germline, CDR1 is SQVTM and CDR2 ANQGSEA. CDR3 length: 14 residues. The V segment lost 7 bases and the J segment 6 bases; nucleotides outside the gene matches: 11. The CDR3 DNA is TGCAGCGCGGTCGGGACTAGTCTATTCAATGAGCAGTTCTTC. It is translated as CSAVGTSLFNEQFF.

This chain joins TRBV18 and TRBJ2-2; TRBD1 aligns across 8 bases. The CDR3 is 16 amino acids. V was clipped by 3 bases and J by 0 bases; unmatched bases: 3. Germline-derived CDR1 and CDR2 are KGHSH and LQKENI. CDR3 DNA sequence: TGTGCCAGCTCACCCAGGGGGCACCCGAACACCGGGGAGCTGTTTTTT. Protein product: CASSPRGHPNTGELFF.

V usage is TRBV7-9 and J usage is TRBJ1-2; 7 bases align to TRBD1. Per the germline V gene, CDR1 is SEHNR and CDR2 is FQNEAQ (reference sequence). This CDR3 spans 13 amino acids. V shed 5 bases, J shed 6 bases, and the junction held 6 bases outside the gene matches. CDR3 loop: CASSPTGANGYTF. CDR3 sequence (DNA): TGTGCCAGCAGCCCTACAGGGGCGAATGGCTACACCTTC.

This chain connects TRBV18 to TRBJ2-3; the match to TRBD1 covers 7 bases. This CDR3 has 15 amino acids. After removal of 5 bases from V and 3 bases from J, the junction contained 8 bases not matched to a gene. Germline assignment: CDR1 KGHSH and CDR2 LQKENI. The CDR3 nucleotides read TGTGCCAGCTCAAGGGACAGTTATAGGACAGATACGCAGTATTTT. Its protein is CASSRDSYRTDTQYF. Variable domain in full (rest from reference TRBV18 and TRBJ2-3): NAGVMQNPRHLVRRRGQEARLRCSPMKGHSHVYWYRQLPEEGLKFMVYLQKENIIDESGMPKERFSAEFPKEGPSILRIQQVVRGDSAAYFCASSRDSYRTDTQYFGPGTRLTVL.

This clone was found once. V is TRBV7-9 and J is TRBJ2-1, with 9 bases matching TRBD2. Germline V gene sequence: CDR1 SEHNR, CDR2 FQNEAQ (reference sequence). Trimming took 5 bases from V and 8 from J; bases not matched to a gene: 7. The CDR3 is 14 amino acids. CDR3 amino acids: CASSRSGSGHEQFF. For the CDR3, the DNA is TGTGCCAGCAGCCGTAGCGGGAGTGGGCATGAGCAGTTCTTC.

A few counts support this clone. This chain uses TRBV27 with TRBJ2-1, with D perhaps matching TRBD1 (6 bases). V lost 6 bases to trimming and J lost 8 bases, with 14 bases between them. This CDR3 is 13 amino acids long. Germline lookup yields CDR1 MNHEY and CDR2 SMNVEV (reference sequence). The DNA for the CDR3 is TGTGCCAGCAGCCTACAGGGTTTCCATGAGCAGTTCTTC. This encodes CASSLQGFHEQFF.

This chain joins TRBV21-1 and TRBJ2-7; the table assigns TRBD1, which was not confirmed against the DNA. TRBV21-1 is termed a pseudogene. This CDR3 spans 12 amino acids. For the CDR3, the DNA is TGTGCCAGACAGGGTGGGTCCTACGAGCAGTACGTC. Translated, it gives CARQGGSYEQYV.

The chain links TRBV7-2 to TRBJ2-1; 9 bases agree with TRBD2. The V gene end was trimmed by 3 bases and the J gene end by 2 bases; junction bases not matched to a gene: 2. From germline, CDR1 is SGHTA and CDR2 FQGNSA. CDR3 length: 15 amino acids. The CDR3 loop reads CASSLTSGTYNEQFF. CDR3 DNA: TGTGCCAGCAGCTTGACTAGCGGTACCTACAATGAGCAGTTCTTC.

The chain carries TRBV5-8 and TRBJ1-1; D might be TRBD1 (5 bases). Germline loops: CDR1 SGHTS, CDR2 YDEGEE. The germline V and J ends were trimmed by 4 bases and 4 bases, with 14 bases remaining between them. This CDR3 is 14 amino acids long. The CDR3 sequence is CASSRDYISTEAFF. Here the CDR3 DNA reads TGTGCCAGCAGCAGGGACTACATCAGCACTGAAGCTTTCTTT.

The chain uses TRBV29-1 and TRBJ2-1; 10 bases are a match to TRBD2. The junction had 9 bases not matched to a gene; V was cut back by 4 bases and J by 9 bases. Germline V gives CDR1 SQVTM, CDR2 ANQGSEA. The CDR3 spans 14 residues. The CDR3 DNA reads as TGCAGCGTTGGGCTAGCGGGAGTTGTGGTTGAGCAGTTCTTC. Encoded protein: CSVGLAGVVVEQFF.

V and J are TRBV30 and TRBJ1-2; possibly TRBD1 for D (6 bases). The CDR3 runs to 15 residues. Deletions cut 5 bases from V and 5 bases from J, with 21 bases between. Germline V lookup: CDR1 GTSNPN, CDR2 SVGIG (reference sequence). CDR3 region: CAWGDEDDRTYGYTF. DNA of the CDR3: TGTGCCTGGGGAGATGAAGATGACAGGACGTATGGCTACACCTTC.

The chain is built from TRBV5-1 and TRBJ2-3; weak D call: TRBD1 (6 bases). V was clipped by 3 bases and J by 3 bases, with 8 bases between them. This CDR3 is 13 amino acids long. Germline CDR1 SGHRS, CDR2 YFSETQ. The CDR3 sequence: CASSSQGTDTQYF. In nucleotides, the CDR3 is TGCGCCAGCAGCTCGCAGGGGACAGATACGCAGTATTTT.

The chain has TRBV14 and TRBJ2-3, with 14 bases aligning to TRBD2. The V gene end was trimmed by 5 bases and the J gene end by 4 bases; junction bases not matched to a gene: 17. Germline-derived CDR1 and CDR2 are SGHDN and FVKESK. The CDR3 has 20 residues. The CDR3 DNA sequence: TGTGCCAGCAGCTCCCGTCCCGGGACTAGCGGGAGATGGGCCCCAGATACGCAGTATTTT. Translating it yields CASSSRPGTSGRWAPDTQYF.

The rearrangement joins TRBV10-3 to TRBJ1-1; tentatively, D is TRBD1 (6 bases). The germline V gene has CDR1 ENHRY and CDR2 SYGVKD. The V gene lost 6 bases and the J gene lost 1 base, with 12 bases spanning the gap. This CDR3 is built from 14 residues. The CDR3 DNA sequence: TGTGCCATCAGCTCTGTGACAGGGAACACTGAAGCTTTCTTT. Amino acids: CAISSVTGNTEAFF.

The rearrangement links TRBV6-1 to TRBJ2-5; tentatively, D is TRBD2 (6 bases). The last part of the DNA fits TRBJ2-7 better; the J call may be wrong. The CDR3 is 18 amino acids. Germline assignment: CDR1 MNHNS and CDR2 SASEGT. CDR3 in DNA: TGTGCCAGCAGTGAAGGGCAAGCCGGGACTTTGAGCTCCTACGAGCAGTACTTC. Translating it yields CASSEGQAGTLSSYEQYF.

The chain links TRBV11-2 to TRBJ2-1; D is perhaps TRBD2 (5 bases). This CDR3 is 14 amino acids long. CDR1 is SGHAT, CDR2 FQNNGV, per germline. V was trimmed by 1 base and J by 4 bases, leaving 8 bases between them. CDR3 sequence (DNA): TGTGCCAGCAGCTTAGCGGGGATATACAATGAGCAGTTCTTC. Protein sequence: CASSLAGIYNEQFF.

The gene calls are TRBV19 and TRBJ2-1, with D unclear. The V gene's germline CDR1 is LNHDA and CDR2 SQIVND (reference sequence). Deletions cut 5 bases from V and 6 bases from J, with 14 bases between. The CDR3 is 14 amino acids. As DNA, the CDR3 is TGTGCCAGTAGTCGCGGCGATATCCTCAATGAGCAGTTCTTC. Translation: CASSRGDILNEQFF.

This clone was seen a few times. The chain is built from TRBV7-2 and TRBJ1-5, with D unclear. V was trimmed by 5 bases and J by 1 base, leaving 12 bases between them. Germline values: CDR1 SGHTA, CDR2 FQGNSA. The CDR3 is made up of 15 amino acids. CDR3: CASSVRPGSNQPQHF. The CDR3 DNA sequence: TGTGCCAGCAGCGTAAGGCCCGGGAGCAATCAGCCCCAGCATTTT. The full variable domain, in which reference TRBV7-2 and TRBJ1-5 provide the parts outside the CDR3, is GAGVSQSPSNKVTEKGKDVELRCDPISGHTALYWYRQSLGQGLEFLIYFQGNSAPDKSGLPSDRFSAERTGGSVSTLTIQRTQQEDSAVYLCASSVRPGSNQPQHFGDGTRLSIL.

The chain has TRBV5-1 and TRBJ1-6; D unresolved. Trimming shortened V by 3 bases and J by 7 bases, and 11 bases separated the two germline ends. The CDR3 runs to 14 residues. The V gene's germline CDR1 is SGHRS and CDR2 YFSETQ. CDR3 in amino acids: CASSSGLENSPLHF. The CDR3 nucleotides are TGCGCCAGCAGCTCCGGACTGGAAAATTCACCCCTCCACTTT.

The chain links TRBV7-3 to TRBJ1-1; D remains ambiguous. The CDR3 is 13 residues long. The germline gives CDR1 SGHTA, CDR2 FQGTGA. Between the trimmed V and J ends, which lost 8 bases and 0 bases, there was a span of 10 bases. The CDR3, as DNA: TGTGCCAGCCGCCGAGGCATGAACACTGAAGCTTTCTTT. This sequence encodes CASRRGMNTEAFF.

This chain connects TRBV6-5 to TRBJ2-2; 8 positions match TRBD1. The CDR3 loop spans 14 amino acids. V shed 5 bases and J 7 bases; nucleotides not matched to a gene: 6. Germline CDR1 and CDR2: MNHEY and SVGAGI. The DNA for the CDR3 is TGTGCCAGCAGTAGACAGGGGTACGGCGGGGAGCTGTTTTTT. Amino acid sequence: CASSRQGYGGELFF.

This clone was seen only a few times. The rearrangement uses TRBV5-1 and TRBJ1-1; 9 nucleotides agree with TRBD1. The CDR3 totals 15 residues. Germline CDR1 is SGHRS and CDR2 is YFSETQ. V trimming: 3 bases; J trimming: 3 bases; junction bases outside the gene matches: 6. CDR3 residues: CASSSLRDRDTEAFF. In DNA, the CDR3 is TGCGCCAGCAGCTCCCTCCGGGACAGGGACACTGAAGCTTTCTTT.

The chain employs TRBV6-1 and TRBJ1-1; 9 nucleotides agree with TRBD1. This CDR3 is 16 amino acids long. From germline, CDR1 is MNHNS and CDR2 SASEGT. V was clipped by 3 bases and J by 0 bases; unmatched bases: 5. CDR3 nucleotide sequence: TGTGCCAGCAGTGAGGGACAGGGAGAGATGAACACTGAAGCTTTCTTT. It codes for CASSEGQGEMNTEAFF.

The rearrangement uses TRBV7-9 and TRBJ2-3; possible D gene TRBD2, 6 bases. V was clipped by 2 bases and J by 2 bases, with 17 bases between them. This CDR3 contains 17 residues. Per germline, CDR1 SEHNR and CDR2 FQNEAQ (reference sequence). The CDR3 DNA sequence: TGTGCCAGCAGCTTAAGTCCCTCGGGGGTGGTCACAGATACGCAGTATTTT. Amino acid sequence: CASSLSPSGVVTDTQYF. The complete variable domain, with remaining parts taken from reference TRBV7-9 and TRBJ2-3, reads DTGVSQNPRHKITKRGQNVTFRCDPISEHNRLYWYRQTLGQGPEFLTYFQNEAQLEKSRLLSDRFSAERPKGSFSTLEIQRTEQGDSAMYLCASSLSPSGVVTDTQYFGPGTRLTVL.

Concerning this clone: Compared with germline, one end of the junction differs, possibly owing to a read error. The rearrangement links TRBV7-9 to TRBJ1-3; D is possibly TRBD1 (5 bases). Germline CDR1 reads SEHNR; CDR2 reads FQNEAQ (reference sequence). This CDR3 spans 16 amino acids. The CDR3 loop reads CSSSLVRGLYGNTIYF. The DNA for the CDR3 is TGTTCCAGCAGCTTAGTTAGGGGACTTTATGGAAACACCATATATTTT.

This chain links TRBV5-1 with TRBJ1-1; tentative D call: TRBD1 (5 bases). V shed 4 bases and J shed 4 bases, with 11 bases lying between them. From germline, CDR1 is SGHRS and CDR2 YFSETQ. The CDR3 runs 13 residues. The CDR3 sequence: CASSPRGGTEAFF. The CDR3 DNA is TGCGCCAGCAGCCCCCGGGGGGGCACTGAAGCTTTCTTT. Full variable domain (missing parts from reference TRBV5-1 and TRBJ1-1): KAGVTQTPRYLIKTRGQQVTLSCSPISGHRSVSWYQQTPGQGLQFLFEYFSETQRNKGNFPGRFSGRQFSNSRSEMNVSTLELGDSALYLCASSPRGGTEAFFGQGTRLTVV.

The rearrangement links TRBV27 to TRBJ2-6; D ambiguous. CDR3 length equals 16 residues. V was pared by 0 bases and J by 1 base, with 7 bases between. Per germline, CDR1 MNHEY and CDR2 SMNVEV (reference sequence). The CDR3 nucleotides are TGTGCCAGCAGTTTATCGCCCTATTCTGGGGCCAACGTCCTGACTTTC. Residues: CASSLSPYSGANVLTF.

V and J are TRBV6-4 and TRBJ2-1, with TRBD2 matching 12 bases. This CDR3 contains 16 residues. Germline V lookup: CDR1 MRHNA, CDR2 SNTAGT. The V gene end was trimmed by 3 bases and the J gene end by 5 bases; junction bases not matched to a gene: 5. The CDR3: CASSELASGRDNEQFF. The CDR3 DNA is TGTGCCAGCAGTGAGTTAGCTAGCGGGAGGGACAATGAGCAGTTCTTC.

This clone was observed once. The chain combines TRBV5-1 with TRBJ2-5; D is possibly TRBD2 (5 bases). Trimming left V 4 bases short and J 0 bases short, with 22 bases between. The CDR3 runs to 18 residues. Germline V gives CDR1 SGHRS, CDR2 YFSETQ. The CDR3 sequence is CASSNQLSGSGYQETQYF. The CDR3 coding sequence is TGCGCCAGCAGCAACCAGTTATCGGGGTCGGGGTACCAAGAGACCCAGTACTTC. Based on the CDR3 plus reference TRBV5-1 and TRBJ2-5, the full variable domain is KAGVTQTPRYLIKTRGQQVTLSCSPISGHRSVSWYQQTPGQGLQFLFEYFSETQRNKGNFPGRFSGRQFSNSRSEMNVSTLELGDSALYLCASSNQLSGSGYQETQYFGPGTRLLVL.

This chain links TRBV23-1 with TRBJ2-7; TRBD1 matches 11 bases. TRBV23-1 qualifies as an ORF whose function is uncertain. With 6 bases clipped from V and 2 bases from J, the junction kept 12 bases outside the gene matches. The CDR3 runs to 17 residues. In DNA form, the CDR3 reads TGCGCCAGCAGCCAAAAAGGGGGGACAGGGGGAGCCTACGAGCAGTACTTC. This gives the protein CASSQKGGTGGAYEQYF.